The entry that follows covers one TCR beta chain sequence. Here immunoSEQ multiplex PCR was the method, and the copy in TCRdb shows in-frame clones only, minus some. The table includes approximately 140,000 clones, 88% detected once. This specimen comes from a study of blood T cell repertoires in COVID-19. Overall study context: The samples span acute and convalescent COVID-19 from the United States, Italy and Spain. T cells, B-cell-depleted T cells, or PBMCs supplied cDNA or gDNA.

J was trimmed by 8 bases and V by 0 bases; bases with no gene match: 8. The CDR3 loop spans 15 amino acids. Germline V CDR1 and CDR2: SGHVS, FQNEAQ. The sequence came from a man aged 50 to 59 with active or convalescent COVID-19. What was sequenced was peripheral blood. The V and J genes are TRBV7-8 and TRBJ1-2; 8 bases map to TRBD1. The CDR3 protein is CASSLALRGQGGYTF. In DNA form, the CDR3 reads TGTGCCAGCAGCTTAGCGCTCAGGGGGCAAGGAGGCTACACCTTC. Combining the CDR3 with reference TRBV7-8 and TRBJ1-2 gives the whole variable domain GAGVSQSPRYKVAKRGQDVALRCDPISGHVSLFWYQQALGQGPEFLTYFQNEAQLDKSGLPSDRFFAERPEGSVSTLKIQRTQQEDSAVYLCASSLALRGQGGYTFGSGTRLTVV.